The clone carrying this T cell receptor beta chain occurred a few times. The sample originates from a study of identical twins. TCRdb itself ran the 5' RACE reads through MiXCR, one entry per CDR3 protein. The table lists some 320,000 distinct CDR3 sequences, 9% to 15% of them singletons. The CDR3 totals 14 residues. Germline V gene lookup returns CDR1 SEHNR and CDR2 FQNEAQ (reference sequence). V lost 3 bases, J lost 6 bases, and 6 bases stayed unmatched. The data were also submitted as part of a second study, on yellow fever vaccine responses in identical twins. That paper adds: On the reported evidence, twins' vaccine T cell responses seemed partly convergent and partly personalized.

V is TRBV7-9 and J is TRBJ2-7; 9 bases agree with TRBD1. The clonotype originates from a woman aged 18-29 years in good health. The specimen was CD8+ T cells sorted from blood. The CDR3 region has the DNA TGTGCCAGCAGCTTTGGACAGGGGAGGGGCGAGCAGTACTTC. Residues: CASSFGQGRGEQYF.